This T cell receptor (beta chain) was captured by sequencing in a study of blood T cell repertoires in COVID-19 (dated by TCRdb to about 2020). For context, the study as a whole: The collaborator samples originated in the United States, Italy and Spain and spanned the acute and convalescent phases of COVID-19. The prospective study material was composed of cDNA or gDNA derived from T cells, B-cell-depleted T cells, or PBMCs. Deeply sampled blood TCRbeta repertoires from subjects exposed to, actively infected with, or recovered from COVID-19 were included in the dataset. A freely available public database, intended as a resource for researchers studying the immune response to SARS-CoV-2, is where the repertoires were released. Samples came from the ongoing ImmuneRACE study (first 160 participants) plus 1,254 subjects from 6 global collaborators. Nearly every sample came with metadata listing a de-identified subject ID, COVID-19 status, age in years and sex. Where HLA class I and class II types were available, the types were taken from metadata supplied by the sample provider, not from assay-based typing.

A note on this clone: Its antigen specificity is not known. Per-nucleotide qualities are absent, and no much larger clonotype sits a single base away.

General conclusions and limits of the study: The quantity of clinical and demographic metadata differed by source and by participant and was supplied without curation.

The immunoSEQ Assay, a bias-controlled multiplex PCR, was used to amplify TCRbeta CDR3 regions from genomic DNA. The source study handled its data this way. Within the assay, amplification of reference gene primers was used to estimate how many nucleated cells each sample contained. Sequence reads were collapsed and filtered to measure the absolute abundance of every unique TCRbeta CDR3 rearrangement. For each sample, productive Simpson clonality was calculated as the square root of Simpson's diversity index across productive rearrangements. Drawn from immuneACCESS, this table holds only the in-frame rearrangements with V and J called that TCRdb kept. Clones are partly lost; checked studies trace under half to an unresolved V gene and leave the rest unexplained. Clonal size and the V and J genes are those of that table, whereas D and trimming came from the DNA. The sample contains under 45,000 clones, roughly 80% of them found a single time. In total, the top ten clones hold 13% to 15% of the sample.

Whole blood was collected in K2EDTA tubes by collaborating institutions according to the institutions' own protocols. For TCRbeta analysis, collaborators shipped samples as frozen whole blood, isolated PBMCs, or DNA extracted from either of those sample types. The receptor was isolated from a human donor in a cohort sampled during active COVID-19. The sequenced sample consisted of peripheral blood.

The CDR3 protein sequence reads: CASSWETGVYGYTF. The DNA sequence follows: TGTGCCAGCAGCTGGGAGACAGGGGTCTATGGCTACACCTTC. The rearranged segments are TRBV11-2 and TRBJ1-2; TRBD1 aligns with 8 central bases. The CDR3, cysteine through phenylalanine, is 14 amino acids long. The sequence is cut down to CDR3 DNA, 42 bases in frame from base 1. CDR1 and CDR2 (SGHAT, FQNNGV) derive from the germline V gene. Here V drops 4 bases and J drops 4 bases, and the junction holds 5 bases not matched to any gene.